A selection of T cell receptor beta chains follows, all from one sample in a study of immune cell composition in non-small cell lung cancer. Sequenced by immunoSEQ multiplex PCR; TCRdb stores in-frame clones only, minus some. This table holds some 5,100 clones, approximately 91% found once. Source material: non-adjacent lung tissue. The receptor set was obtained from a human donor with non-small cell lung cancer. Some clones in this sample may be carry-over from other donors' samples. Both conserved end residues are part of each CDR3. Each record gives: clone size, V gene, D gene, J gene, CDR3 DNA, CDR3 protein. The D gene is left open where the match is weak. Size is stated for part of the rows, as once, few or many counts, or as a class when the clone is expanded.

>-|TRBV2|TRBD2|TRBJ2-5
TGTGCCAGCAGTGAATGGGGGGGAGAGACCCAGTACTTC
CASSEWGGETQYF
>-|TRBV6-5|TRBD1|TRBJ1-6
TGTGCCAGCAGTTTAGGGACAGGGTCTTCACCCCTCCACTTT
CASSLGTGSSPLHF
>once|TRBV9|TRBD2|TRBJ2-5
TGTGCCAGCAGCCGCCTCGGGGCGGGAGACGGAGAGACCCAGTACTTC
CASSRLGAGDGETQYF
>-|TRBV7-9|-|TRBJ2-7
TGTGCCAGCAGAGACAGGTCGGGCTACGAGCAGTACTTC
CASRDRSGYEQYF
>few|TRBV2|-|TRBJ2-7
TGTGCCAGCAAGAGAGGTTACGAGCAGTACTTC
CASKRGYEQYF
>-|TRBV19|TRBD1|TRBJ2-2
TGTGCCAGTAGTTCGGGACAGGAGGCCGGGGAGCTGTTTTTT
CASSSGQEAGELFF
>-|TRBV9|TRBD1|TRBJ2-3
TGTGCCAGCAGCGAGGGACAGGGATCCGCAGATACGCAGTATTTT
CASSEGQGSADTQYF
>-|TRBV5-1|TRBD1|TRBJ1-4
TGCGCCAGCAGCTTGTTAGGGACAGATGAAAAACTGTTTTTT
CASSLLGTDEKLFF
>-|TRBV7-9|-|TRBJ1-1
TGTGCCAGCAGCCAGTACTTTGGAGCCACTGAAGCTTTCTTT
CASSQYFGATEAFF
>few|TRBV2|TRBD2|TRBJ2-7
TGTGCCAGCAGGGGGACTAGCGGGACATACGAGCAGTACTTC
CASRGTSGTYEQYF
>-|TRBV5-4|TRBD2|TRBJ2-1
TGTGCCAGCAGCTTGGCAGCGGGAGCCCCCAATGAGCAGTTCTTC
CASSLAAGAPNEQFF
>-|TRBV5-1|TRBD2|TRBJ2-7
TGCGCCAGCAGCTCGGGGACTAGCGGGAGAATGAGGGCTTACGAGCAGTACTTC
CASSSGTSGRMRAYEQYF
>-|TRBV27|-|TRBJ2-7
TGTGCCAGCAGTTTATCGGGACTTTCCTACGAGCAGTACTTC
CASSLSGLSYEQYF
>-|TRBV2|-|TRBJ2-7
TGTGCCAGCAGTGACCAAGGGGGAGGGTACGAGCAGTACTTC
CASSDQGGGYEQYF
>-|TRBV11-1|TRBD1|TRBJ2-7
TGTGCCAGCAGCGTCGAGGGACAGAGCTCCTACGAGCAGTACTTC
CASSVEGQSSYEQYF
>-|TRBV7-2|TRBD2|TRBJ2-1
TGTGCCAGCAGCTTGGCTAGCGGGGGCTACAATGAGCAGTTCTTC
CASSLASGGYNEQFF
>-|TRBV4-1|-|TRBJ1-4
TGCGCCAGCAGCCAAGCGGGATTTTCAACTAATGAAAAACTGTTTTTT
CASSQAGFSTNEKLFF
>-|TRBV6-6|TRBD1|TRBJ1-1
TGTGCCAGCAGCCACAAAGACAGGGCTTCTGAAGCTTTCTTT
CASSHKDRASEAFF
>-|TRBV6-1|-|TRBJ1-2
TGTGCCAGCAGTGAACAGGGTCTCGACTATGGCTACACCTTC
CASSEQGLDYGYTF
>once|TRBV19|-|TRBJ2-7
TGTGCCAGTAGTATAGTCCCAGGCTACGAGCAGTACTTC
CASSIVPGYEQYF
>-|TRBV11-1|-|TRBJ2-5
TGTGCCAGCAGCTCTTTACTAGCTAACCAAGAGACCCAGTACTTC
CASSSLLANQETQYF
>-|TRBV5-4|TRBD1|TRBJ2-3
TGTGCCAGCTTTGGGGGACAGGGCTTTTTAGATACGCAGTATTTT
CASFGGQGFLDTQYF
>-|TRBV7-9|TRBD1|TRBJ1-5
TGTGCCAGCAGTCGGGACAGCTTAAGGCCCCAGCATTTT
CASSRDSLRPQHF
>-|TRBV19|TRBD2|TRBJ2-1
TGTGCCAGTAGTATGACTAGCGGAGCTTACAATGAGCAGTTCTTC
CASSMTSGAYNEQFF
>-|TRBV5-6|TRBD2|TRBJ2-7
TGTGCCAGCAGCCCAGGACTAGCGGGATTTCTTTCCTACGAGCAGTACTTC
CASSPGLAGFLSYEQYF
>-|TRBV5-6|TRBD1|TRBJ2-7
TGTGCCAGCAGCTTGTATGGACAGGGTACCTACGAGCAGTACTTC
CASSLYGQGTYEQYF
>-|TRBV2|-|TRBJ1-1
TGTGCCAGCATGAGTAACGTGAACACTGAAGCTTTCTTT
CASMSNVNTEAFF
>-|TRBV30|-|TRBJ1-1
TGTGCCTGGAGCGGGTCGGCCAGTCGGTACACTGAAGCTTTCTTT
CAWSGSASRYTEAFF
>-|TRBV6-5|-|TRBJ2-7
TGTGCCAGCAGTCCCCCCGGGGGAATTGACTACGAGCAGTACTTC
CASSPPGGIDYEQYF
>-|TRBV5-1|TRBD1|TRBJ1-1
TGCGCCAGCAGCTTGGAGTTCGGTGCCAGGGGGCGGAGGTTCTTT
CASSLEFGARGRRFF
>-|TRBV14|TRBD1|TRBJ2-7
TGTGCCAGCAGCCAGGCCCCTCGGGACGGACAGGTGGGAGAGCAGTACTTC
CASSQAPRDGQVGEQYF
>-|TRBV28|-|TRBJ2-7
TGTGCCAGCAACCCCCGACAGACCTACGAGCAGTACTTC
CASNPRQTYEQYF
>-|TRBV7-5|-|TRBJ2-1
TGTGCCAGAAGCTTCAAGCGGGAATCCGAGGGCAATGAGCAGTTCTTC
CARSFKRESEGNEQFF
>-|TRBV7-2|TRBD1|TRBJ2-2
TGTGCCAGCAGCTTAAGGACAGGGGTGGGCACCGGGGAGCTGTTTTTT
CASSLRTGVGTGELFF
>-|TRBV2|-|TRBJ1-5
TGTGCCAGCAGTGATTCGCAGAATCAGCCCCAGCATTTT
CASSDSQNQPQHF
>-|TRBV10-3|TRBD1|TRBJ1-1
TGTGCCGCCTATAGTGTGAGACAGGGGGTGTCGGACACTGAAGCTTTCTTT
CAAYSVRQGVSDTEAFF
>-|TRBV5-6|TRBD1|TRBJ1-1
TGTGCCAGCAGCTTGCCTATAGGACAGGCGAACACTGAAGCTTTCTTT
CASSLPIGQANTEAFF
>-|TRBV6-5|TRBD1|TRBJ1-2
TGTGCCAGCAGGCGACAGGGGTTGGACTATGGCTACACCTTC
CASRRQGLDYGYTF
>few|TRBV11-2|TRBD2|TRBJ2-1
TGTGCCAGCAGCTTAGTTCGCGGGGGGATCAATGAGCAGTTCTTC
CASSLVRGGINEQFF
>-|TRBV4-3|-|TRBJ2-7
TGCGCCAGCAGCCAATCCCGACGAGGCTCCTACGAGCAGTACTTC
CASSQSRRGSYEQYF
>once|TRBV4-3|TRBD2|TRBJ2-7
TGCGCCAGCAGCCAAGGAACTAGCGGGAGATACTACGAGCAGTACTTC
CASSQGTSGRYYEQYF
>-|TRBV4-2|-|TRBJ2-3
TGTGCCAGCAGTCTCCAACTAGCGCAGGGGCTGACGGGTACGCAGTATTTT
CASSLQLAQGLTGTQYF
>-|TRBV19|-|TRBJ2-3
TGTGCCAGTAGTGTGTCCCCCGGGGATACGCAGTATTTT
CASSVSPGDTQYF
>-|TRBV4-2|TRBD1|TRBJ1-2
TGTGCCAGCAGCCCACCGGGACAGGGAGTCGACTACACCTTC
CASSPPGQGVDYTF
>-|TRBV6-4|TRBD2|TRBJ2-3
TGTGCCAGCAGTGAGGGACTAGGGGCAGATACGCAGTATTTT
CASSEGLGADTQYF
>-|TRBV5-1|TRBD1|TRBJ2-5
TGCGCCAGCAGCAAGGACAGGACTCAAGAGACCCAGTACTTC
CASSKDRTQETQYF
>-|TRBV7-6|TRBD1|TRBJ1-2
TGTGCCAGCAGCTCCCCCGGGACAGGGAACTATGGCTACACCTTC
CASSSPGTGNYGYTF